Listed below are T cell receptor beta chains from one sample, sequenced in a study of blood T cell repertoires in COVID-19. TCRdb's copy holds only in-frame clones and misses some; the assay was immunoSEQ multiplex PCR. The data show some 160,000 clones, 70% to 90% seen once. The specimen sequenced was peripheral blood. These TCRs come from a man aged 60-69 years with acute or convalescent COVID-19. The CDR3 runs from the conserved cysteine through the conserved F or W. A D gene is named only where the DNA matches it firmly. Clone size is not always given. Where it is, it says once, few, many or a class for expanded clones.

D gene: TRBD1; V gene: TRBV2; CDR3 length: 15; J gene: TRBJ1-1; clone size: many; CDR3 DNA: TGTGCCAGCAGTCGAAAAACAGGGGGCAACGCTGAAGCTTTCTTT; CDR3 protein: CASSRKTGGNAEAFF
D gene: TRBD1; V gene: TRBV7-2; CDR3 length: 16; J gene: TRBJ2-3; clone size: -; CDR3 DNA: TGTGCCAGCAGCTTAGCGGGACAGTCTCGTTGGGATACGCAGTATTTT; CDR3 protein: CASSLAGQSRWDTQYF
D gene: TRBD2; V gene: TRBV7-2; CDR3 length: 14; J gene: TRBJ2-7; clone size: -; CDR3 DNA: TGTGCCAGCAGCTTTAGCGGGGGGGCCTACGAGCAGTACTTC; CDR3 protein: CASSFSGGAYEQYF
D gene: -; V gene: TRBV7-8; CDR3 length: 14; J gene: TRBJ1-2; clone size: -; CDR3 DNA: TGTGCCAGCAGCTTACAGGCCCAATTCTATGGCTACACCTTC; CDR3 protein: CASSLQAQFYGYTF
D gene: TRBD1; V gene: TRBV4-1; CDR3 length: 14; J gene: TRBJ2-7; clone size: once; CDR3 DNA: TGCGCCAGCAGCCAAGGGGGGAACAGGGGCGAGCAGTACTTC; CDR3 protein: CASSQGGNRGEQYF
D gene: TRBD1; V gene: TRBV7-2; CDR3 length: 15; J gene: TRBJ2-7; clone size: -; CDR3 DNA: TGTGCCAGCAGCTTCCCGGACAGGGCTGTCTACGAGCAGTACTTC; CDR3 protein: CASSFPDRAVYEQYF
D gene: -; V gene: TRBV7-8; CDR3 length: 14; J gene: TRBJ1-1; clone size: -; CDR3 DNA: TGTGCCAGCAGCTTAGGACCAGGGAAGACTGAAGCTTTCTTT; CDR3 protein: CASSLGPGKTEAFF
D gene: -; V gene: TRBV6-5; CDR3 length: 11; J gene: TRBJ2-2; clone size: -; CDR3 DNA: TGTGCCAGCACCTCCACCGGGGAGCTGTTTTTT; CDR3 protein: CASTSTGELFF
D gene: -; V gene: TRBV18; CDR3 length: 18; J gene: TRBJ2-6; clone size: -; CDR3 DNA: TGTGCCAGCTCACTAGCCAGGGGAAAGGACTCTGGGGCCAACGTCCTGACTTTC; CDR3 protein: CASSLARGKDSGANVLTF
D gene: -; V gene: TRBV15; CDR3 length: 13; J gene: TRBJ2-1; clone size: -; CDR3 DNA: TGTGCCACCAGCAGGGGGGCGGCGAATGAGCAGTTCTTC; CDR3 protein: CATSRGAANEQFF
D gene: -; V gene: TRBV18; CDR3 length: 14; J gene: TRBJ2-7; clone size: -; CDR3 DNA: TGTGCCAGCTCAGGTCTGAGTCTTTCCTACGAGCAGTACTTC; CDR3 protein: CASSGLSLSYEQYF
D gene: TRBD1; V gene: TRBV27; CDR3 length: 17; J gene: TRBJ2-1; clone size: once; CDR3 DNA: TGTGCCAGCAGACCAAGGATTCGGACAGGGGGCGGCAATGAGCAGTTCTTC; CDR3 protein: CASRPRIRTGGGNEQFF
D gene: -; V gene: TRBV7-9; CDR3 length: 14; J gene: TRBJ1-2; clone size: -; CDR3 DNA: TGTGCCAGCAGCTTTTTGTCCCGGGAGTATGGCTACACCTTC; CDR3 protein: CASSFLSREYGYTF
D gene: -; V gene: TRBV10-3; CDR3 length: 16; J gene: TRBJ1-2; clone size: -; CDR3 DNA: TGTGCCATCAGTGAGGGAAGAGGGATAGCTAACTATGGCTACACCTTC; CDR3 protein: CAISEGRGIANYGYTF
D gene: -; V gene: TRBV6-6; CDR3 length: 11; J gene: TRBJ1-2; clone size: -; CDR3 DNA: TGTGCCAGTGGCAGGGGAGGGGGCTACACCTTC; CDR3 protein: CASGRGGGYTF